This T cell receptor (beta chain) was captured by sequencing in a study of OX40 agonist ivuxolimab in advanced cancers. Background on the study: Three patients had partial responses: one hepatocellular carcinoma, two cutaneous melanoma.

Study results and caveats: Also showing low normalized T-cell clonal expansion were some of the nonresponders. Expanded peripheral T-cell antigen specificity went undetermined.

Comments on this clone: Its cognate antigen is unknown.

TCRdb's table, derived via immunoSEQ multiplex PCR, lists solely in-frame clones and lacks some. The table lists around 80,000 clones, around 94% of them singletons. This receptor was obtained from an adult with an advanced solid tumor such as melanoma, head and neck, liver or kidney cancer. The sequenced sample was CD4+ or CD8+ T cells sorted from blood, obtained in a trial of the OX40 agonist ivuxolimab.

The CDR3 DNA follows: TGTGCCAGTAGTATAGGGGGGGACGGGGAGCTGTTTTTT. Translating gives CASSIGGDGELFF. This sequence joins TRBV19 and TRBJ2-2, with D maybe TRBD2 (6 bases). Trimming shortened V by 1 base and J by 7 bases, and 7 bases separated the two germline ends. This CDR3 is built from 13 residues. Per germline, CDR1 LNHDA and CDR2 SQIVND (reference sequence).